These T cell receptor beta chains were read from a single sample in a study of T cell changes during pregnancy in multiple sclerosis. Profiled with immunoSEQ multiplex PCR; TCRdb holds only in-frame clones, not every one. The repertoire holds some 30,000 clones, roughly nine tenths seen once, with over 8.5% in the top ten. This specimen was CD8+ T cells from peripheral blood mononuclear cells, taken in the third trimester of pregnancy. The receptor source for this set is a female donor with multiple sclerosis, enrolled in a pregnancy study. Both conserved end residues are part of each CDR3. The order of the fields is J gene, V gene, CDR3 protein.

j_call: TRBJ2-3; v_call: TRBV27; cdr3_aa: CASSWGGRSTDTQYF
j_call: TRBJ2-7; v_call: TRBV9; cdr3_aa: CASSVAGEGYEQYF
j_call: TRBJ1-2; v_call: TRBV19; cdr3_aa: CASSDRGTANYGYTF
j_call: TRBJ2-3; v_call: TRBV19; cdr3_aa: CASSIRFSTDTQYF
j_call: TRBJ2-6; v_call: TRBV9; cdr3_aa: CASSVKPAVLPSGANVLTF
j_call: TRBJ2-7; v_call: TRBV7-9; cdr3_aa: CASSWGTGDYEQYF
j_call: TRBJ1-2; v_call: TRBV27; cdr3_aa: CASSPSSISSYGYTF
j_call: TRBJ1-4; v_call: TRBV2; cdr3_aa: CASSGTEGATNEKLFF
j_call: TRBJ1-5; v_call: TRBV13; cdr3_aa: CASSFQGNQPQHF
j_call: TRBJ2-7; v_call: TRBV5-1; cdr3_aa: CASSHGLAYEQYF
j_call: TRBJ1-4; v_call: TRBV21-1; cdr3_aa: CASSRGGGLATNEKLFF
j_call: TRBJ2-1; v_call: TRBV15; cdr3_aa: CATSPRLAGGQNNEQFF
j_call: TRBJ2-7; v_call: TRBV30; cdr3_aa: CAWSPFGGGSYEQYF
j_call: TRBJ2-1; v_call: TRBV4-1; cdr3_aa: CASSHYLSTNRNEQFF
j_call: TRBJ1-6; v_call: TRBV15; cdr3_aa: CATNDYRDRENNSPLHF
j_call: TRBJ2-3; v_call: TRBV27; cdr3_aa: CASSLAGLAGGTDTQYF
j_call: TRBJ2-5; v_call: TRBV5-6; cdr3_aa: CASSLGSGSLKTQYF
j_call: TRBJ2-1; v_call: TRBV2; cdr3_aa: CASSAVLSFSGGRDEQFF
j_call: TRBJ2-3; v_call: TRBV19; cdr3_aa: CASSILLAGGLDTQYF
j_call: TRBJ2-7; v_call: TRBV27; cdr3_aa: CASSPGLAGAEQYF
j_call: TRBJ1-2; v_call: TRBV5-6; cdr3_aa: CASSLARYMGYTF
j_call: TRBJ2-1; v_call: TRBV5-4; cdr3_aa: CASRSSYNEQFF
j_call: TRBJ2-1; v_call: TRBV6-1; cdr3_aa: CASRGGGANNEQFF
j_call: TRBJ2-7; v_call: TRBV9; cdr3_aa: CASSDNYEQYF
j_call: TRBJ1-3; v_call: TRBV4-1; cdr3_aa: CASSHPPKGPSGNTIYF
j_call: TRBJ2-7; v_call: TRBV18; cdr3_aa: CASSVTSGIYEQYF
j_call: TRBJ2-7; v_call: TRBV5-5; cdr3_aa: CASSHTGLAGAYMTYEQYF
j_call: TRBJ2-7; v_call: TRBV30; cdr3_aa: CASTPGQTYEQYF
j_call: TRBJ2-1; v_call: TRBV2; cdr3_aa: CASMVTRDRVGNEQFF
j_call: TRBJ1-2; v_call: TRBV7-7; cdr3_aa: CASSSSTGSKDYGYTF
j_call: TRBJ2-3; v_call: TRBV27; cdr3_aa: CASSLKQGPDTQYF
j_call: TRBJ2-7; v_call: TRBV7-2; cdr3_aa: CASSSAGGSPYEQYF
j_call: TRBJ2-3; v_call: TRBV5-4; cdr3_aa: CASSFLSDRLTDTQYF
j_call: TRBJ1-5; v_call: TRBV27; cdr3_aa: CASSRAGNQPQHF
j_call: TRBJ2-3; v_call: TRBV10-1; cdr3_aa: CASSIRRGDTQYF
j_call: TRBJ2-7; v_call: TRBV5-1; cdr3_aa: CASSPASGLDYEQYF
j_call: TRBJ2-5; v_call: TRBV5-4; cdr3_aa: CASSLGPGLKETQYF